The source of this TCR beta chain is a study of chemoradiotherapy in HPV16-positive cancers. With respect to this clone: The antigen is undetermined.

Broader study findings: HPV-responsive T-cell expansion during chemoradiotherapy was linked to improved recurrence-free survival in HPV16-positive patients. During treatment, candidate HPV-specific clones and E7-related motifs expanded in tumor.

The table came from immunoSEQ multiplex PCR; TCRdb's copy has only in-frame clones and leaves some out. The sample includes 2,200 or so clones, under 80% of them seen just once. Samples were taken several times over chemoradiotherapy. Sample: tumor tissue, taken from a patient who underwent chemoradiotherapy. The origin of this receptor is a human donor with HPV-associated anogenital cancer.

The CDR3 is CASSVGDEGTQYF. The CDR3 coding sequence is TGTGCCAGCAGCGTAGGGGACGAGGGGACCCAGTACTTC. The V gene is TRBV9, the J gene TRBJ2-5, with D possibly called TRBD1 or TRBD2 (5 bases each). V was clipped by 0 bases and J by 7 bases, with 10 bases between them. The germline V gene has CDR1 SGDLS and CDR2 YYNGEE. The CDR3 spans 13 residues.